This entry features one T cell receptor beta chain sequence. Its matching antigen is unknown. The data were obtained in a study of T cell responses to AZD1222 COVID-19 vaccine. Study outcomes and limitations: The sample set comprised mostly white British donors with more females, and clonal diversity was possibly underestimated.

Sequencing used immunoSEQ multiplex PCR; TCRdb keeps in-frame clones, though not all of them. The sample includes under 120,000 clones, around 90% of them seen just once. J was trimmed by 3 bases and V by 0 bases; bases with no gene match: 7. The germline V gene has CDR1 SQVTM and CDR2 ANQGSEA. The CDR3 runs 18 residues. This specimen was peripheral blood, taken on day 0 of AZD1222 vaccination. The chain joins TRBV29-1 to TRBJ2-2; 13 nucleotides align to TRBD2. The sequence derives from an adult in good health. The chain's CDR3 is CSVEDGGLAGRYTGELFF. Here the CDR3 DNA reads TGCAGCGTTGAAGATGGGGGACTAGCGGGACGGTACACCGGGGAGCTGTTTTTT.